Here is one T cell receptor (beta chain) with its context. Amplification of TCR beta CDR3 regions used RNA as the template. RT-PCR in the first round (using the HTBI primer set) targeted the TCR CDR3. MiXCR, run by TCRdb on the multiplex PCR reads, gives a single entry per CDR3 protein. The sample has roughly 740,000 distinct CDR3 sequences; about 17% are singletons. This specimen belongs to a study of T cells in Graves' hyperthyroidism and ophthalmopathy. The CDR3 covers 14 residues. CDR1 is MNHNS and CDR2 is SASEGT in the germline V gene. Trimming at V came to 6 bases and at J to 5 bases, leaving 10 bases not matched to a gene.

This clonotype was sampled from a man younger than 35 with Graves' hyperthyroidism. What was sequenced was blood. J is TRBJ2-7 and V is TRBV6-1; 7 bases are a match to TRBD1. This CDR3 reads CASRPRQGRDEQYF. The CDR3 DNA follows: TGTGCCAGCAGACCCAGACAGGGACGGGACGAGCAGTACTTC.